This is a list of T cell receptor beta chains from one sample in a study of cytomegalovirus exposure and HLA in healthy donors. Here immunoSEQ multiplex PCR was the method, and the copy in TCRdb shows in-frame clones only, minus some. The table lists under 90,000 clones. Sequencing was performed on PBMCs. The receptors come from a man between 50 and 59 years old in good health and CMV-seropositive. CDR3s leave out the opening cysteine and the closing phenylalanine or tryptophan. Each record gives: V gene, D gene, J gene, CDR3 protein. A D gene is named only where the DNA matches it firmly.

v_gene: TRBV6-1; d_gene: .; j_gene: TRBJ1-1; CDR3aa: ASSEEGGGLYAF
v_gene: TRBV7-9; d_gene: .; j_gene: TRBJ1-5; CDR3aa: ASSFEGSNQPQH
v_gene: TRBV15; d_gene: .; j_gene: TRBJ1-6; CDR3aa: ATSRDGQGGLVSPLH
v_gene: TRBV9; d_gene: .; j_gene: TRBJ1-1; CDR3aa: ASSVASGGLGTEAF
v_gene: TRBV28; d_gene: .; j_gene: TRBJ1-1; CDR3aa: ATTLRQNTEAF
v_gene: TRBV10-3; d_gene: TRBD1; j_gene: TRBJ1-2; CDR3aa: AASPRDRGFGYT
v_gene: TRBV2; d_gene: TRBD1; j_gene: TRBJ1-2; CDR3aa: ASTGQGGWGYT
v_gene: TRBV5-1; d_gene: TRBD1; j_gene: TRBJ2-7; CDR3aa: AFSSSPISGQGTYEQY
v_gene: TRBV25-1; d_gene: .; j_gene: TRBJ2-1; CDR3aa: ATSGQGGGNEQF
v_gene: TRBV7-9; d_gene: .; j_gene: TRBJ2-1; CDR3aa: ASSLGGLNEQF
v_gene: TRBV19; d_gene: .; j_gene: TRBJ2-2; CDR3aa: ASSTYRRTGELF
v_gene: TRBV2; d_gene: .; j_gene: TRBJ2-7; CDR3aa: ASSSSRYYEQY
v_gene: TRBV5-1; d_gene: .; j_gene: TRBJ2-3; CDR3aa: ASSSGRPIGRTSTDTQY
v_gene: TRBV10-3; d_gene: .; j_gene: TRBJ2-6; CDR3aa: AISVNRDWSSGANVLT
v_gene: TRBV6-1; d_gene: TRBD1; j_gene: TRBJ2-2; CDR3aa: ASSLTGTTGELF
v_gene: TRBV15; d_gene: .; j_gene: TRBJ2-2; CDR3aa: ATSGGAPDTGELF
v_gene: TRBV29-1; d_gene: .; j_gene: TRBJ2-3; CDR3aa: SVAKFVGSGDSTDTQY
v_gene: TRBV19; d_gene: TRBD2; j_gene: TRBJ2-5; CDR3aa: ATSTSGSEETQY
v_gene: TRBV4-1; d_gene: TRBD1; j_gene: TRBJ2-5; CDR3aa: ASSQAPGTGGQETQY
v_gene: TRBV19; d_gene: .; j_gene: TRBJ2-1; CDR3aa: ASSIEWGRNNEQF
v_gene: TRBV25-1; d_gene: .; j_gene: TRBJ1-1; CDR3aa: ASSDPAGAQAF
v_gene: TRBV6-5; d_gene: .; j_gene: TRBJ1-2; CDR3aa: ASSYDSRYGYT
v_gene: TRBV28; d_gene: TRBD1; j_gene: TRBJ1-2; CDR3aa: ASSFTSGQPNYGYT
v_gene: TRBV19; d_gene: .; j_gene: TRBJ2-7; CDR3aa: ASSIGGLQYEQY
v_gene: TRBV19; d_gene: .; j_gene: TRBJ1-4; CDR3aa: ASSIALNEKLF
v_gene: TRBV14; d_gene: TRBD1; j_gene: TRBJ1-2; CDR3aa: ASSQETGQGYT
v_gene: TRBV27; d_gene: TRBD1; j_gene: TRBJ1-5; CDR3aa: ASSLTGGGQPQH
v_gene: TRBV5-5; d_gene: .; j_gene: TRBJ2-3; CDR3aa: ASSVRAFRSSTDTQY
v_gene: TRBV4-1; d_gene: .; j_gene: TRBJ2-7; CDR3aa: ASSQDIGRGNEQY
v_gene: TRBV7-9; d_gene: .; j_gene: TRBJ1-2; CDR3aa: ASSTGRDGYT
v_gene: TRBV5-1; d_gene: .; j_gene: TRBJ2-5; CDR3aa: ASSLVRSAEGTQY
v_gene: TRBV7-8; d_gene: .; j_gene: TRBJ1-2; CDR3aa: ASIPEGGSWDYT
v_gene: TRBV14; d_gene: .; j_gene: TRBJ2-5; CDR3aa: ASSQDSEETQY
v_gene: TRBV9; d_gene: TRBD1; j_gene: TRBJ1-2; CDR3aa: ASSGNRDREDGYT
v_gene: TRBV7-2; d_gene: TRBD1; j_gene: TRBJ2-1; CDR3aa: ASSSPDRGYEQF
v_gene: TRBV29-1; d_gene: .; j_gene: TRBJ1-4; CDR3aa: SVGGLNEKLF
v_gene: TRBV28; d_gene: .; j_gene: TRBJ2-7; CDR3aa: ASSFRGQGVWEQY
v_gene: TRBV28; d_gene: .; j_gene: TRBJ1-2; CDR3aa: ASRWRDGYT
v_gene: TRBV4-2; d_gene: TRBD1; j_gene: TRBJ1-3; CDR3aa: ASSHDYDRAGNTIY
v_gene: TRBV9; d_gene: .; j_gene: TRBJ2-2; CDR3aa: ASSLEREPGELF
v_gene: TRBV29-1; d_gene: TRBD1; j_gene: TRBJ1-1; CDR3aa: SARTGWENTEAF
v_gene: TRBV19; d_gene: .; j_gene: TRBJ1-5; CDR3aa: ASKSGSGQPQH
v_gene: TRBV5-1; d_gene: .; j_gene: TRBJ2-2; CDR3aa: ASSLGLTPGELF
v_gene: TRBV2; d_gene: TRBD1; j_gene: TRBJ1-1; CDR3aa: ASSDSDRLVAEAF
v_gene: TRBV7-2; d_gene: TRBD1; j_gene: TRBJ2-5; CDR3aa: ASSLNRGNSETQY
v_gene: TRBV7-9; d_gene: .; j_gene: TRBJ1-1; CDR3aa: ASSLGREYGTEAF
v_gene: TRBV18; d_gene: .; j_gene: TRBJ1-2; CDR3aa: ASSPTKETVYGYT